The present T cell receptor beta chain was sequenced within a study of T-cell reconstitution after alpha-beta-depleted transplantation in children. Unique molecular identifiers were incorporated when the TCRbeta library was constructed. One entry per CDR3 protein, called by TCRdb with MiXCR from the PCR reads. Of 640,000 or so distinct CDR3 sequences listed, over 15% are singletons. The sequencing here drew on PBMCs from the stem cell graft donor, taken from the stem cell graft. The sequence derives from a human donor who donated a stem cell graft to a child with acute myeloid leukemia.

The CDR3 region has the DNA TGTGCCAGCACCTCGCGGGGGGCGGGCAATCAGCCCCAGCATTTT. Protein sequence: CASTSRGAGNQPQHF. This rearrangement joins TRBV12-3 or TRBV12-4 to TRBJ1-5, with a possible D match to TRBD1 (6 bases). V lost 7 bases, J lost 2 bases, and 15 bases lay in between. The CDR3 has 15 residues.